This TCR beta chain was sequenced during a study of cytomegalovirus exposure and HLA in healthy donors. The wider study: There were about 85 million unique TCRs (from HLA-typed donors) in an early data release. Study results and limitations: Presence/absence analyses assumed roughly uniform sequencing depth across donors, which may not hold.

PCR primers comprised 60 Vbeta and 13 Jbeta primers. The repertoire was sequenced with immunoSEQ multiplex PCR; TCRdb's copy has only in-frame clones and lacks some. Here the sample spans fewer than 100,000 clones, 6% to 9% being singletons. Germline V CDR1 and CDR2: GTSNPN, SVGIG (reference sequence). This CDR3 is 13 amino acids long. V trimming: 5 bases; J trimming: 9 bases; junction bases outside the gene matches: 6. A remark on this clone: What it recognizes is unknown. The CDR3 ends on some other residue instead of the conserved phenylalanine or tryptophan, so this is likely a read error.

This TCR was recovered from a man aged 50-60 years in good health and CMV-seronegative. Material: PBMCs. The chain couples TRBV30 to TRBJ2-7, with 14 positions matching TRBD2. CDR3 in amino acids: CAWVGLAGGSQYS. The CDR3 DNA reads as TGTGCCTGGGTAGGACTAGCGGGAGGTTCGCAGTACTCC.